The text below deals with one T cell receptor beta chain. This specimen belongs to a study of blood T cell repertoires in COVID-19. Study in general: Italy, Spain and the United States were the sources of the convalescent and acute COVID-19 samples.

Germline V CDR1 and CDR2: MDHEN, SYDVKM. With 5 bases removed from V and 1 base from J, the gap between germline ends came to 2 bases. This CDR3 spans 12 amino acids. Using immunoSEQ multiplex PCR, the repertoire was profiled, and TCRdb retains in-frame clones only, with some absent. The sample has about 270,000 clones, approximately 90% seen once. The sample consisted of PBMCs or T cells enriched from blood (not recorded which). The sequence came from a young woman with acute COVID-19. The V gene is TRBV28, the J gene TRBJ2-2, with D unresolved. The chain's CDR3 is CASSRNTGELFF. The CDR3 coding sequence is TGTGCCAGCAGTCGGAACACCGGGGAGCTGTTTTTT.